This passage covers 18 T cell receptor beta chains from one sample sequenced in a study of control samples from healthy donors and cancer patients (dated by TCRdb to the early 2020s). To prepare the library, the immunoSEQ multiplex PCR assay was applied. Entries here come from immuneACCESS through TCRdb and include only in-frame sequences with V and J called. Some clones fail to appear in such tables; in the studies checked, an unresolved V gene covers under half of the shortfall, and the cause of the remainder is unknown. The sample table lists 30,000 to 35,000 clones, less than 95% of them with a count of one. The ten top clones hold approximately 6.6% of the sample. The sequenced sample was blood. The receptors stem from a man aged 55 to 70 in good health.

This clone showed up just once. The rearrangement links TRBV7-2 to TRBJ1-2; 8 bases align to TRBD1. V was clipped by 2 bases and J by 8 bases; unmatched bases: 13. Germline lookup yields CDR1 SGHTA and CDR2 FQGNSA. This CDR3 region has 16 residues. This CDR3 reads CASSLQGQGLGGGYTF. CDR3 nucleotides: TGTGCCAGCAGCTTACAAGGACAGGGCTTGGGCGGAGGCTACACCTTC.

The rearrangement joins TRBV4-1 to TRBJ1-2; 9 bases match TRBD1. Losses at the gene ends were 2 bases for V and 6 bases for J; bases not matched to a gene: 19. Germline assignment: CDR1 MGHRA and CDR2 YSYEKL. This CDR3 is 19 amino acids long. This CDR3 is CASSQTPTGGTFSVDGYTF. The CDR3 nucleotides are TGCGCCAGCAGCCAAACCCCGACAGGGGGGACTTTCTCGGTGGATGGCTACACCTTC.

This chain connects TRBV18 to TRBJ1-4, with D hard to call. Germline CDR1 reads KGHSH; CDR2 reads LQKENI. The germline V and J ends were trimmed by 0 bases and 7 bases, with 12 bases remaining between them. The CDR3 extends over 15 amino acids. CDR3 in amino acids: CASSPPGGGGEKLFF. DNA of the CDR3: TGTGCCAGCTCACCACCGGGAGGAGGTGGTGAAAAACTGTTTTTT. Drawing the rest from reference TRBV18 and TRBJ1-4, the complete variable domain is NAGVMQNPRHLVRRRGQEARLRCSPMKGHSHVYWYRQLPEEGLKFMVYLQKENIIDESGMPKERFSAEFPKEGPSILRIQQVVRGDSAAYFCASSPPGGGGEKLFFGSGTQLSVL.

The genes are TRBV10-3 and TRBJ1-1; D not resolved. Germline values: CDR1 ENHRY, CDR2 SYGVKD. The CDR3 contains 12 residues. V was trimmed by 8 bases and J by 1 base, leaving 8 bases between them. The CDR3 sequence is CAISGQNTEAFF. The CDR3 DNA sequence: TGTGCCATCTCGGGCCAGAACACTGAAGCTTTCTTT.

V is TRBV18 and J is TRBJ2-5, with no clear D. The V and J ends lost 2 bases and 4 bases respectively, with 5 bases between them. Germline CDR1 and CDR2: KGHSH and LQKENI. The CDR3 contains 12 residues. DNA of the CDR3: TGTGCCAGCTCACCATGGGGAGAGACCCAGTACTTC. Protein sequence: CASSPWGETQYF.

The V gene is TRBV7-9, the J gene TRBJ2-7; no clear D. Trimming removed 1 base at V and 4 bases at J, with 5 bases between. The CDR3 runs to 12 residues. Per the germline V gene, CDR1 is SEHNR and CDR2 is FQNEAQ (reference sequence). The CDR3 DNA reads TGTGCCAGCAGCTTAGGTCGTTACGAGCAGTACTTC. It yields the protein CASSLGRYEQYF.

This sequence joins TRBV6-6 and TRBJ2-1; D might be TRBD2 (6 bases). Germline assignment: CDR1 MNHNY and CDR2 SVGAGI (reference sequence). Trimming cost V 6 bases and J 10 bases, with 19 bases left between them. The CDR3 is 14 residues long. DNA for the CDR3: TGTGCCAGCAGCCTCCTCCGGGACTCAGGGGAGCAGTTCTTC. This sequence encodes CASSLLRDSGEQFF.

CDR3: CASKIQGQNTEAFF. The CDR3 nucleotides read TGTGCCAGCAAAATACAGGGGCAGAACACTGAAGCTTTCTTT. The V gene is TRBV6-6, the J gene TRBJ1-1, with 7 positions matching TRBD1. The germline V gene has CDR1 MNHNY and CDR2 SVGAGI (reference sequence). The CDR3 extends over 14 amino acids. The J segment lost 1 base and the V segment lost 7 bases, leaving 6 bases of the junction unmatched.

This CDR3 is CASSPPSGGSNEQFF. CDR3 nucleotides: TGTGCCAGCTCACCACCGAGCGGGGGAAGCAATGAGCAGTTCTTC. The chain uses TRBV18 and TRBJ2-1; 8 positions agree with TRBD2. The CDR3 has 15 amino acids. With 0 bases clipped from V and 6 bases from J, the junction kept 4 bases outside the gene matches. Per germline, CDR1 KGHSH and CDR2 LQKENI.

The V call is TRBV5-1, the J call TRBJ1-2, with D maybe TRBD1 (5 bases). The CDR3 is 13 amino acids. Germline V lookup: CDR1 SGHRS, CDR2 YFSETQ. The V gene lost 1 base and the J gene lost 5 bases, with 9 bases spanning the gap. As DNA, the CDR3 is TGCGCCAGCAGCTTGTCCAGGGCTTATGGCTACACCTTC. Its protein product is CASSLSRAYGYTF.

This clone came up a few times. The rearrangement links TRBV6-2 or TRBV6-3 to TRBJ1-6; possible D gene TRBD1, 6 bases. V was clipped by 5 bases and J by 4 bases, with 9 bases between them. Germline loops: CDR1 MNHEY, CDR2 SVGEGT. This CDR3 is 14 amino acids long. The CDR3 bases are TGTGCCAGCAGTCAAGGGGGATATAATTCACCCCTCCACTTT. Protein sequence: CASSQGGYNSPLHF.

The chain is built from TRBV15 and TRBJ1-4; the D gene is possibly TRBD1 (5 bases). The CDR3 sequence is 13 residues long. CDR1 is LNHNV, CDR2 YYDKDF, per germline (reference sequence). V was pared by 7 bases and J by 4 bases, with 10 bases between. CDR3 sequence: CATTGPYNEKLFF. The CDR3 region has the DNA TGTGCCACCACAGGGCCGTATAATGAAAAACTGTTTTTT.

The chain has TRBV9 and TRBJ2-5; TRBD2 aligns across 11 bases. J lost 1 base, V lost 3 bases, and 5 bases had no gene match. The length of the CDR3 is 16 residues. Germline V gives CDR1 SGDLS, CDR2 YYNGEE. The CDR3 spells CASSAYSGGGQETQYF. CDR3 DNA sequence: TGTGCCAGCAGCGCCTATAGCGGGGGGGGCCAAGAGACCCAGTACTTC.

The CDR3 DNA reads TGTGCCAGCAGCCAAGCTAGCGGGGGGCCTCGGGAGACCCAGTACTTC. Translating gives CASSQASGGPRETQYF. The chain uses TRBV3-1 (or the pseudogene TRBV3-2) and TRBJ2-5, with 11 bases fitting TRBD2. Germline loops: CDR1 LGHDT, CDR2 YNNKEL (reference sequence). The CDR3 totals 16 residues. V shed 1 base and J 5 bases; nucleotides not matched to a gene: 6.

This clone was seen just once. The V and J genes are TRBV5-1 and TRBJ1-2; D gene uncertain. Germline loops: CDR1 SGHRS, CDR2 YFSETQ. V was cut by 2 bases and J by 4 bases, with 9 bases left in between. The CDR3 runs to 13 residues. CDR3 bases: TGCGCCAGCAGCTTCACCGAAGGCTATGGCTACACCTTC. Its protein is CASSFTEGYGYTF.

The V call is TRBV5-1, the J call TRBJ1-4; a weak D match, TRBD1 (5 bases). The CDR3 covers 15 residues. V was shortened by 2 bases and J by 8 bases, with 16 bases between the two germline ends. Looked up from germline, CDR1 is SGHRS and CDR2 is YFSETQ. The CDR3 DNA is TGCGCCAGCAGCTTTTACACGGGGAAGGGGGAAAAACTGTTTTTT. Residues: CASSFYTGKGEKLFF.

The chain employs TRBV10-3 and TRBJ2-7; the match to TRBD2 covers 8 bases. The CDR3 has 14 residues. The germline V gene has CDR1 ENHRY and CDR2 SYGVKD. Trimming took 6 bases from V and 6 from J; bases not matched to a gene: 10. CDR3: CAISSAGGPGEQYF. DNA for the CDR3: TGTGCCATCAGCTCCGCGGGGGGTCCAGGCGAGCAGTACTTC.

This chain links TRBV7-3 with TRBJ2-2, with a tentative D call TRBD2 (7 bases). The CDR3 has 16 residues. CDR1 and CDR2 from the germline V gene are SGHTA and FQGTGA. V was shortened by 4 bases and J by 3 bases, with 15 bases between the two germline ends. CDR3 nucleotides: TGTGCCAGCAGCTCTCGAGGGGGGGACTACACCGGGGAGCTGTTTTTT. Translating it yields CASSSRGGDYTGELFF.